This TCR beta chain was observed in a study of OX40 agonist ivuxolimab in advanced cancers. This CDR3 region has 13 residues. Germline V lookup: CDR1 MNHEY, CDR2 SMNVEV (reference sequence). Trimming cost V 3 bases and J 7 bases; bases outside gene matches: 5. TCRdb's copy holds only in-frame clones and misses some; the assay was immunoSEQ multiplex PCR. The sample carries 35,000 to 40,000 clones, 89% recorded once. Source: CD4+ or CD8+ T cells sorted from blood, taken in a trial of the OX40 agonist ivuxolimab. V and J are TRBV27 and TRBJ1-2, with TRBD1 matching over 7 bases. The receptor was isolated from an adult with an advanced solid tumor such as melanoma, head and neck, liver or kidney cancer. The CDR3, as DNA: TGTGCCAGCAGTTTGACAGGGTCCGGTGGCTACACCTTC. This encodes CASSLTGSGGYTF.